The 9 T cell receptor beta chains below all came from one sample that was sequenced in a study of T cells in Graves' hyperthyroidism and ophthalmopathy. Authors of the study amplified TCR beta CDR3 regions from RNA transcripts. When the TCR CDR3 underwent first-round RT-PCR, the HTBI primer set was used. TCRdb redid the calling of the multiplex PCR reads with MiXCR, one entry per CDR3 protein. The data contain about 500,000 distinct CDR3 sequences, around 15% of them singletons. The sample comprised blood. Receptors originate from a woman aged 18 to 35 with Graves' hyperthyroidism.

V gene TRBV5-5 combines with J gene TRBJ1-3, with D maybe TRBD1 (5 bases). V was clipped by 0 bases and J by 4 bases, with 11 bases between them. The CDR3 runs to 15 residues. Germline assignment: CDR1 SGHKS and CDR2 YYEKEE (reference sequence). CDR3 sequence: CASSLELTAGNTIYF. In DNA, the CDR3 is TGTGCCAGCAGCTTGGAATTGACAGCGGGAAACACCATATATTTT.

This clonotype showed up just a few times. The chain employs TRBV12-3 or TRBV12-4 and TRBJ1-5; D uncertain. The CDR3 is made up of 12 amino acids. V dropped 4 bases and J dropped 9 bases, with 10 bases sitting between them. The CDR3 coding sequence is TGTGCCAGCAGTTCAGTTATCCGGCCCCAGCATTTT. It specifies CASSSVIRPQHF.

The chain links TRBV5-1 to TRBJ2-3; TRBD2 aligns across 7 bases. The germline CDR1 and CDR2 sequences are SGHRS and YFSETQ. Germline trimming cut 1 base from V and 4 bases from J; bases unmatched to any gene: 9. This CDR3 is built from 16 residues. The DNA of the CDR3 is TGCGCCAGCAGCTTGAGATCGGCGGGGGTGGCAGATACGCAGTATTTT. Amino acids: CASSLRSAGVADTQYF.

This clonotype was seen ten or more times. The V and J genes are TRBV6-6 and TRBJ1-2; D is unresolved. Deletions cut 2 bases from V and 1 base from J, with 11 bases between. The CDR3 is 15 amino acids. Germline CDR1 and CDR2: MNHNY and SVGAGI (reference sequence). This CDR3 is CASSYGSRLNYGYTF. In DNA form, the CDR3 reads TGTGCCAGCAGTTACGGGAGCAGACTTAACTATGGCTACACCTTC.

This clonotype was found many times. The CDR3 DNA reads TGCGCCAGCAGCTTGGTGGCAGGAGCCTACGAGCAGTACTTC. It translates to CASSLVAGAYEQYF. The gene calls are TRBV5-1 and TRBJ2-7; D uncertain. Trimming took 0 bases from V and 2 from J, leaving 9 bases between them. Per germline, CDR1 SGHRS and CDR2 YFSETQ. The CDR3 is made up of 14 amino acids.

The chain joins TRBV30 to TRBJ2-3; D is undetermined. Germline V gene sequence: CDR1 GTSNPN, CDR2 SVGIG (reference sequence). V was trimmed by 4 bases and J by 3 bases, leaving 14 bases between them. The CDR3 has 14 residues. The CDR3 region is CAWNNRGWTDTQYF. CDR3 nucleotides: TGTGCCTGGAACAACCGAGGTTGGACAGATACGCAGTATTTT. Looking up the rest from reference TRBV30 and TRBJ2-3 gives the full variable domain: SQTIHQWPATLVQPVGSPLSLECTVEGTSNPNLYWYRQAAGRGLQLLFYSVGIGQISSEVPQNLSASRPQDRQFILSSKKLLLSDSGFYLCAWNNRGWTDTQYFGPGTRLTVL.

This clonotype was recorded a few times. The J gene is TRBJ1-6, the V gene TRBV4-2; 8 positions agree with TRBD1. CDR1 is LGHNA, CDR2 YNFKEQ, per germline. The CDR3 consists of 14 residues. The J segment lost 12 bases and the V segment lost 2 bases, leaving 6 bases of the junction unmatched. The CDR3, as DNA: TGTGCCAGCAGCCAAAACGGACAGGGTGGACCCCTCCACTTT. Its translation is CASSQNGQGGPLHF.

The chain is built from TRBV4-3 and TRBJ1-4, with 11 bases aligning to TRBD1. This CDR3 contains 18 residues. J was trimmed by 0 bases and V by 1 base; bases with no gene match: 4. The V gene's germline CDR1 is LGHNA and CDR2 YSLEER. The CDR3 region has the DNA TGCGCCAGCAGCCAAGTCCGGACAGGGGGCACAACTAATGAAAAACTGTTTTTT. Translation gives CASSQVRTGGTTNEKLFF.

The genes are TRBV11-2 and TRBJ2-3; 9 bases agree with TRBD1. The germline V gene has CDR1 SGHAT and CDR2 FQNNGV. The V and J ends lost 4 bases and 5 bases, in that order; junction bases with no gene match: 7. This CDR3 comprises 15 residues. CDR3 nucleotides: TGTGCCAGCAGCTCCAGAACAGGGGGCGTAGATACGCAGTATTTT. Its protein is CASSSRTGGVDTQYF. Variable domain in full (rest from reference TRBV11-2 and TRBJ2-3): EAGVAQSPRYKIIEKRQSVAFWCNPISGHATLYWYQQILGQGPKLLIQFQNNGVVDDSQLPKDRFSAERLKGVDSTLKIQPAKLEDSAVYLCASSSRTGGVDTQYFGPGTRLTVL.